This TCR beta chain was obtained from a study of T-cell reconstitution after alpha-beta-depleted transplantation in children. Study-wide results and caveats: T-cell numbers and diversity, one year after transplant, stemmed largely from T cells that were newly produced. Some patients' high day-60 TCRbeta diversity was traced to surviving recipient T cells and thymic progenitors. Expanded graft clones numbering several hundred reportedly gave rise to alpha-beta T cells about two months after transplant.

In its sample, this clonotype was seen a few times. What it recognizes is unknown. As it was prepared, the TCRbeta library received unique molecular identifiers. TCRdb processed the PCR reads anew with MiXCR; each CDR3 protein has one entry. The sample yields 500,000 to 750,000 distinct CDR3 sequences, 10% to 15% seen once. The clonotype comes from a male patient younger than 18 who had a stem cell transplant for acute myeloid leukemia, so the T cells may come from the graft donor. Material: PBMCs, mostly from graft donor cells, obtained 360 days after TCRalphabeta/CD19-depleted stem cell transplant.

The CDR3 protein is CASSQDEFTSGSDTQYF. CDR3 bases: TGCGCCAGCAGCCAAGATGAATTTACTAGTGGGTCAGATACGCAGTATTTT. The chain links TRBV4-3 to TRBJ2-3; D might be TRBD2 (5 bases). Trimming removed 0 bases at V and 4 bases at J, with 17 bases between. CDR3 length equals 17 residues. From germline, CDR1 is LGHNA and CDR2 YSLEER.